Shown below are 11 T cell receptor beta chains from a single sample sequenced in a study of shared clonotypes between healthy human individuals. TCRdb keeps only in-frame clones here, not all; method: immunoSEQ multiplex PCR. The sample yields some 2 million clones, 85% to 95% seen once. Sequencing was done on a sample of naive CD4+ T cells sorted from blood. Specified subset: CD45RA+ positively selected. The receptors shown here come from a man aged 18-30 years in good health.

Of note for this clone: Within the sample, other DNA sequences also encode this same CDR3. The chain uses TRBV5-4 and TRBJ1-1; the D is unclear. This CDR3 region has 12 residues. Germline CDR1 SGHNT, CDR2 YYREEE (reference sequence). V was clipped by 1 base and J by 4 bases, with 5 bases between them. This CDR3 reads CASSLPGTEAFF. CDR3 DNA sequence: TGTGCCAGCAGCTTGCCGGGCACTGAAGCTTTCTTT.

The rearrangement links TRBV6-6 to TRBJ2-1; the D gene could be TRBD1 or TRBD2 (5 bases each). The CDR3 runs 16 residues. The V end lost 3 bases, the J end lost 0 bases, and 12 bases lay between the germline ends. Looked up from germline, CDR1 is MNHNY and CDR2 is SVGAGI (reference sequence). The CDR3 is CASSYGDLSSYNEQFF. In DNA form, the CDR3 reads TGTGCCAGCAGTTATGGGGACCTGAGCTCCTACAATGAGCAGTTCTTC.

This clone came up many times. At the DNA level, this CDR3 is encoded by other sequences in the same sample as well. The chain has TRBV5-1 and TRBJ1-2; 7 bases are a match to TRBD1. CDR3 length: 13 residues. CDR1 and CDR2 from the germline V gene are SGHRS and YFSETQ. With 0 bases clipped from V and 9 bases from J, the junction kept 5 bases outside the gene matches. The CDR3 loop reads CASSLGQGRSYTF. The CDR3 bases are TGCGCCAGCAGCTTGGGACAGGGTCGAAGCTACACCTTC. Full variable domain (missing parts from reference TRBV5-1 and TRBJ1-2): KAGVTQTPRYLIKTRGQQVTLSCSPISGHRSVSWYQQTPGQGLQFLFEYFSETQRNKGNFPGRFSGRQFSNSRSEMNVSTLELGDSALYLCASSLGQGRSYTFGSGTRLTVV.

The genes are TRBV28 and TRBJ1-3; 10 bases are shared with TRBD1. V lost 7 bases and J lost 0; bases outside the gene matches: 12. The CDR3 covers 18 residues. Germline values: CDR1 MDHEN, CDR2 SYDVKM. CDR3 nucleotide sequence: TGTGCCAGCATCGCCTTGACAGGGGGCCCTGACTCTGGAAACACCATATATTTT. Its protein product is CASIALTGGPDSGNTIYF.

The CDR3 loop reads CASSERTGQGTEAFF. DNA for the CDR3: TGTGCCAGCAGTGAACGGACAGGGCAGGGCACTGAAGCTTTCTTT. V usage is TRBV6-1 and J usage is TRBJ1-1, with 8 nucleotides matching TRBD1. The junction had 6 bases not matched to a gene; V was cut back by 2 bases and J by 4 bases. CDR3 size: 15 residues. Looked up from germline, CDR1 is MNHNS and CDR2 is SASEGT.

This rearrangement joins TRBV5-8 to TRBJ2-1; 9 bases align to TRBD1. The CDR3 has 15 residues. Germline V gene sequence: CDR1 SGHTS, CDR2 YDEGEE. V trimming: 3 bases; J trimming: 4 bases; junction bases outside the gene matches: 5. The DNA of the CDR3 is TGTGCCAGCAGCTCCCTGGGACAGGGATACAATGAGCAGTTCTTC. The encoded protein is CASSSLGQGYNEQFF. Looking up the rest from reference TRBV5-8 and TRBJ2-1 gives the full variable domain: EAGVTQSPTHLIKTRGQQATLRCSPISGHTSVYWYQQALGLGLQFLLWYDEGEERNRGNFPPRFSGRQFPNYSSELNVNALELEDSALYLCASSSLGQGYNEQFFGPGTRLTVL.

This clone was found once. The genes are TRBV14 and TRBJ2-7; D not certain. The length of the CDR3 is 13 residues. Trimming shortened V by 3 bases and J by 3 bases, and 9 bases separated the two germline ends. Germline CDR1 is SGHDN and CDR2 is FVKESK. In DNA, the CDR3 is TGTGCCAGCAGCCACGGGTCGTTCTACGAGCAGTACTTC. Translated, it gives CASSHGSFYEQYF.

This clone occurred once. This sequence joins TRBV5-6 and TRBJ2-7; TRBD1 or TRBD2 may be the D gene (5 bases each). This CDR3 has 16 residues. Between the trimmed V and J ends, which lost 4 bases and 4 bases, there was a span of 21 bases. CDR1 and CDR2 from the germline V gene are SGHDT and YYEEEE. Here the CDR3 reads CASSLLSYRGRYEQYF. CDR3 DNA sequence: TGTGCCAGCAGCCTACTTAGTTACCGGGGACGATACGAGCAGTACTTC.

The CDR3: CASRGGTPQETQYF. The DNA for the CDR3 is TGTGCCAGCAGAGGCGGGACCCCGCAAGAGACCCAGTACTTC. J is TRBJ2-5 and V is TRBV6-1, with D possibly matching TRBD2 (6 bases). Per germline, CDR1 MNHNS and CDR2 SASEGT. Trimming took 6 bases from V and 2 from J, leaving 13 bases between them. This CDR3 region has 14 residues.

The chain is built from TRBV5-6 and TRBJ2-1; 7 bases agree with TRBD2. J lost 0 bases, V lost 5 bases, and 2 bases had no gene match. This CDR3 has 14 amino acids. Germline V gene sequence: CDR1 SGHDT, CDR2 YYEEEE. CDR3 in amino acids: CASRRGSSYNEQFF. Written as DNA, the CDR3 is TGTGCCAGCAGGCGGGGGAGCTCCTACAATGAGCAGTTCTTC.

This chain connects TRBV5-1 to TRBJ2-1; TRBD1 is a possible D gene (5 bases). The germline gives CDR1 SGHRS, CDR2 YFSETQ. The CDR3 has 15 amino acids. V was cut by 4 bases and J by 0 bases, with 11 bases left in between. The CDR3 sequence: CASSEQESSYNEQFF. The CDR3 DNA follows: TGCGCCAGCAGCGAACAGGAGAGCTCCTACAATGAGCAGTTCTTC.